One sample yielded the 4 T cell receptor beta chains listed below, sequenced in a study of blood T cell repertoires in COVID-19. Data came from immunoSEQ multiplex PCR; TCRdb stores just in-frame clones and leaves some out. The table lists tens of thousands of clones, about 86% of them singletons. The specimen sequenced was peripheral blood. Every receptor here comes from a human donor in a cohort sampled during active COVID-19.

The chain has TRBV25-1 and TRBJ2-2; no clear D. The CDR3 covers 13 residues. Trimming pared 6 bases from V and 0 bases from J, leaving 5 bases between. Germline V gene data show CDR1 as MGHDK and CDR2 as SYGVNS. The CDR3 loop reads CASRAANTGELFF. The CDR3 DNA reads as TGTGCCAGCAGGGCAGCGAACACCGGGGAGCTGTTTTTT.

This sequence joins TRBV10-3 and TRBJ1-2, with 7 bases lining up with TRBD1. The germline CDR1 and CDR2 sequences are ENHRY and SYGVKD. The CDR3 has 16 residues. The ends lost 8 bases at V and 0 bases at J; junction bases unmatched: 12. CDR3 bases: TGTGCCATCCACGACAGGGAGGATTTTTCTAACTATGGCTACACCTTC. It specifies CAIHDREDFSNYGYTF.

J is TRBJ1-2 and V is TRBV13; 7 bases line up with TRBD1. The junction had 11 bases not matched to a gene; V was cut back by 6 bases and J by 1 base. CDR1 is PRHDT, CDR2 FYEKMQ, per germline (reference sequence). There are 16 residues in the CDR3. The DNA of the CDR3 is TGTGCCAGCAGTCCCCCGGGGGACAGTAATAACTATGGCTACACCTTC. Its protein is CASSPPGDSNNYGYTF.

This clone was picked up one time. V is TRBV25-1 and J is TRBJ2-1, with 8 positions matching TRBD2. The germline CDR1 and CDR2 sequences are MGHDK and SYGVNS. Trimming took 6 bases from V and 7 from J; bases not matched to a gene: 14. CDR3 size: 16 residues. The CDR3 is CASRMGLGGGPNEQFF. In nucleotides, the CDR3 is TGTGCCAGCAGGATGGGACTAGGGGGAGGGCCGAATGAGCAGTTCTTC. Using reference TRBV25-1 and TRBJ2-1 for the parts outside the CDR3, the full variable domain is EADIYQTPRYLVIGTGKKITLECSQTMGHDKMYWYQQDPGMELHLIHYSYGVNSTEKGDLSSESTVSRIRTEHFPLTLESARPSHTSQYLCASRMGLGGGPNEQFFGPGTRLTVL.